This T cell receptor beta chain was obtained from a study of T-cell reconstitution after alpha-beta-depleted transplantation in children. Using unique molecular identifiers, the investigators prepared the TCRbeta library. TCRdb ran MiXCR on the PCR reads and lists one entry per CDR3 protein. This sample has 200,000 to 250,000 distinct CDR3 sequences, with around 9.6% found just once. This clonotype was observed a handful of times. The TCR was taken from a human donor who donated a stem cell graft to a child with acute lymphoblastic leukemia. The material was PBMCs from the stem cell graft donor, obtained from the stem cell graft.

CDR3 loop: CASSLPGLAGGTQYF. The DNA for the CDR3 is TGTGCCAGCAGCTTACCGGGACTAGCGGGGGGGACCCAGTACTTC. The rearrangement uses TRBV7-2 and TRBJ2-5; TRBD2 matches at 15 bases. Germline V lookup: CDR1 SGHTA, CDR2 FQGNSA. V trimming: 2 bases; J trimming: 7 bases; junction bases outside the gene matches: 2. The CDR3 contains 15 residues.